A selection of T cell receptor beta chains follows, all from one sample in a study of CD8 T cells in ankylosing spondylitis. TCRdb re-called the 5' RACE reads with MiXCR, one entry per CDR3 protein. The sample includes 250,000 to 350,000 distinct CDR3 sequences, 20% of them seen just once. Sequencing was performed on blood, either unsorted or a sorted T cell fraction (not recorded which). These receptors originate from a male donor with ankylosing spondylitis or in good health (not recorded which). Each CDR3 is given with its conserved first and last residue. Fields, in order: clone size, J gene, V gene, D gene, CDR3 protein, CDR3 DNA. D genes are given only for firm matches. Clone size is given for some rows only: seen once, a few or many times, or a class if the clone is expanded.

clone size: once; J gene: TRBJ2-5; V gene: TRBV7-2; D gene: -; CDR3 protein: CASSSWTNFGGETQYF; CDR3 DNA: TGTGCCAGCAGCTCATGGACTAATTTCGGAGGGGAGACCCAGTACTTC
clone size: few; J gene: TRBJ2-1; V gene: TRBV11-1; D gene: TRBD2; CDR3 protein: CASSVPLVSGDPYNEQFF; CDR3 DNA: TGTGCCAGCAGCGTTCCACTCGTTAGCGGGGATCCGTATAATGAGCAGTTCTTC
clone size: -; J gene: TRBJ1-2; V gene: TRBV6-1; D gene: -; CDR3 protein: CASSAPGSDGYTF; CDR3 DNA: TGTGCCAGCAGTGCGCCGGGTTCAGATGGCTACACCTTC
clone size: many; J gene: TRBJ2-1; V gene: TRBV20-1; D gene: TRBD2; CDR3 protein: CSARGTSGTYNEQFF; CDR3 DNA: TGCAGTGCTAGGGGGACTAGCGGGACCTACAATGAGCAGTTCTTC
clone size: many; J gene: TRBJ1-5; V gene: TRBV10-3; D gene: -; CDR3 protein: CAISESQGVQPQHF; CDR3 DNA: TGTGCCATCAGTGAGTCTCAGGGTGTACAGCCCCAGCATTTT
clone size: many; J gene: TRBJ2-2; V gene: TRBV5-1; D gene: TRBD1; CDR3 protein: CASSLASQGQGANGELFF; CDR3 DNA: TGCGCCAGCAGCTTGGCCTCTCAGGGACAGGGGGCTAACGGGGAGCTGTTTTTT
clone size: few; J gene: TRBJ2-1; V gene: TRBV7-9; D gene: TRBD1; CDR3 protein: CASSGDRGTYNEQFF; CDR3 DNA: TGTGCCAGCAGCGGGGACAGGGGTACCTACAATGAGCAGTTCTTC
clone size: few; J gene: TRBJ2-3; V gene: TRBV12-3/TRBV12-4; D gene: -; CDR3 protein: CASTPGVTDTQYF; CDR3 DNA: TGTGCCAGCACCCCTGGGGTTACAGATACGCAGTATTTT
clone size: -; J gene: TRBJ1-2; V gene: TRBV20-1; D gene: TRBD1; CDR3 protein: CSAWDRGDYGYTF; CDR3 DNA: TGCAGTGCTTGGGACAGGGGGGACTATGGCTACACCTTC
clone size: few; J gene: TRBJ2-1; V gene: TRBV25-1; D gene: -; CDR3 protein: CASSDGVRQFF; CDR3 DNA: TGTGCCAGCAGCGACGGGGTACGGCAGTTCTTC
clone size: -; J gene: TRBJ1-2; V gene: TRBV27; D gene: -; CDR3 protein: CASSQRQNYGYTF; CDR3 DNA: TGTGCCAGCAGTCAACGACAGAACTATGGCTACACCTTC
clone size: few; J gene: TRBJ1-2; V gene: TRBV12-3/TRBV12-4; D gene: -; CDR3 protein: CASSFSGAAADGYTF; CDR3 DNA: TGTGCCAGCAGTTTCTCCGGGGCCGCAGCTGATGGCTACACCTTC
clone size: many; J gene: TRBJ1-5; V gene: TRBV20-1; D gene: TRBD1; CDR3 protein: CSAFDRDNSNQPQHF; CDR3 DNA: TGCAGTGCCTTTGACAGGGACAATAGCAATCAGCCCCAGCATTTT
clone size: few; J gene: TRBJ2-2; V gene: TRBV28; D gene: -; CDR3 protein: CASSLVSNTGELFF; CDR3 DNA: TGTGCCAGCAGTTTGGTCTCGAACACCGGGGAGCTGTTTTTT
clone size: few; J gene: TRBJ1-6; V gene: TRBV2; D gene: -; CDR3 protein: CASNPGDTNSPLHF; CDR3 DNA: TGTGCCAGCAACCCTGGGGACACCAATTCACCCCTCCACTTT
clone size: -; J gene: TRBJ2-1; V gene: TRBV5-1; D gene: -; CDR3 protein: CASSLRAFNEQFF; CDR3 DNA: TGCGCCAGCAGCTTGAGGGCGTTCAATGAGCAGTTCTTC
clone size: once; J gene: TRBJ2-5; V gene: TRBV7-9; D gene: TRBD2; CDR3 protein: CASSFLAGSQETQYF; CDR3 DNA: TGTGCCAGCAGCTTCTTAGCGGGGAGCCAAGAGACCCAGTACTTC
clone size: -; J gene: TRBJ2-1; V gene: TRBV2; D gene: TRBD2; CDR3 protein: CAFSLQGQGLAGGNEQFF; CDR3 DNA: TGTGCCTTCAGTTTACAAGGACAGGGCTTAGCGGGAGGCAATGAGCAGTTCTTC
clone size: few; J gene: TRBJ2-2; V gene: TRBV28; D gene: TRBD1; CDR3 protein: CASSPKQGTSVGELFF; CDR3 DNA: TGTGCCAGCAGCCCCAAACAGGGGACATCCGTCGGGGAGCTGTTTTTT
clone size: -; J gene: TRBJ1-3; V gene: TRBV7-2; D gene: -; CDR3 protein: CASSSTDGNTIYF; CDR3 DNA: TGTGCCAGCAGCAGTACGGATGGAAACACCATATATTTT
clone size: -; J gene: TRBJ2-3; V gene: TRBV30; D gene: -; CDR3 protein: CAGTSSNTDTQYF; CDR3 DNA: TGTGCCGGGACATCCTCGAACACAGATACGCAGTATTTT
clone size: few; J gene: TRBJ2-3; V gene: TRBV27; D gene: TRBD2; CDR3 protein: CASSLSWTSGTDTQYF; CDR3 DNA: TGTGCCAGCAGTTTATCGTGGACTAGCGGCACAGATACGCAGTATTTT
clone size: -; J gene: TRBJ1-6; V gene: TRBV6-1; D gene: -; CDR3 protein: CASSEAPGQSSPLHF; CDR3 DNA: TGTGCCAGCAGTGAAGCCCCAGGGCAGAGTTCACCCCTCCACTTT
clone size: few; J gene: TRBJ2-3; V gene: TRBV12-3/TRBV12-4; D gene: TRBD2; CDR3 protein: CASSLGLADLTDTQYF; CDR3 DNA: TGTGCCAGCAGCCTGGGACTAGCCGATCTCACAGATACGCAGTATTTT
clone size: -; J gene: TRBJ1-5; V gene: TRBV6-1; D gene: TRBD1; CDR3 protein: CASSPRTGGPNQPQHF; CDR3 DNA: TGTGCCAGCAGTCCCCGGACAGGGGGCCCGAATCAGCCCCAGCATTTT
clone size: few; J gene: TRBJ2-4; V gene: TRBV27; D gene: -; CDR3 protein: CASSSLPGDHRAKNIQYF; CDR3 DNA: TGTGCCAGCAGTTCACTCCCCGGAGATCACCGAGCCAAAAACATTCAGTACTTC
clone size: many; J gene: TRBJ2-1; V gene: TRBV12-3/TRBV12-4; D gene: TRBD2; CDR3 protein: CASSHLRVSTSGRWGNEQFF; CDR3 DNA: TGTGCCAGCAGTCACTTACGGGTCAGTACTAGCGGGAGGTGGGGCAATGAGCAGTTCTTC
clone size: few; J gene: TRBJ2-1; V gene: TRBV12-3/TRBV12-4; D gene: TRBD2; CDR3 protein: CASSFQGLVINEQFF; CDR3 DNA: TGTGCCAGCAGTTTCCAGGGACTAGTCATCAATGAGCAGTTCTTC
clone size: few; J gene: TRBJ2-5; V gene: TRBV5-1; D gene: -; CDR3 protein: CASSLFSLQETQYF; CDR3 DNA: TGCGCCAGCAGCTTGTTCAGCCTGCAAGAGACCCAGTACTTC
clone size: -; J gene: TRBJ1-2; V gene: TRBV5-1; D gene: TRBD1; CDR3 protein: CASSLETGSYGYTF; CDR3 DNA: TGCGCCAGCAGCTTGGAGACAGGGAGCTATGGCTACACCTTC
clone size: -; J gene: TRBJ2-3; V gene: TRBV10-2; D gene: TRBD1; CDR3 protein: CASNGQGYPDTQYF; CDR3 DNA: TGCGCCAGCAATGGACAGGGATACCCAGATACGCAGTATTTT
clone size: many; J gene: TRBJ2-3; V gene: TRBV20-1; D gene: -; CDR3 protein: CSVTPRGTDTQYF; CDR3 DNA: TGCAGTGTGACACCACGGGGCACAGATACGCAGTATTTT
clone size: few; J gene: TRBJ1-1; V gene: TRBV12-3/TRBV12-4; D gene: -; CDR3 protein: CASSFIGGDPEAFF; CDR3 DNA: TGTGCCAGCAGTTTTATCGGGGGGGACCCTGAAGCTTTCTTT
clone size: many; J gene: TRBJ1-1; V gene: TRBV3-1; D gene: -; CDR3 protein: CASSQATGFTEAFF; CDR3 DNA: TGTGCCAGCAGCCAAGCAACAGGGTTTACTGAAGCTTTCTTT
clone size: -; J gene: TRBJ2-3; V gene: TRBV24-1; D gene: TRBD2; CDR3 protein: CAAALAGEDTQYF; CDR3 DNA: TGTGCCGCCGCACTAGCGGGAGAAGATACGCAGTATTTT
clone size: -; J gene: TRBJ1-5; V gene: TRBV27; D gene: -; CDR3 protein: CASSFQGGSQPQHF; CDR3 DNA: TGTGCCAGCAGTTTCCAGGGAGGAAGTCAGCCCCAGCATTTT
clone size: once; J gene: TRBJ2-5; V gene: TRBV7-9; D gene: -; CDR3 protein: CASSQRFQETQYF; CDR3 DNA: TGTGCCAGCAGCCAACGGTTTCAAGAGACCCAGTACTTC
clone size: -; J gene: TRBJ1-1; V gene: TRBV7-9; D gene: TRBD1; CDR3 protein: CASSFRQGFTEAFF; CDR3 DNA: TGTGCCAGCAGCTTCAGACAGGGGTTCACTGAAGCTTTCTTT
clone size: -; J gene: TRBJ1-5; V gene: TRBV5-5; D gene: -; CDR3 protein: CASSPESRSISNQPQHF; CDR3 DNA: TGTGCCAGCAGTCCGGAATCTCGATCTATTAGCAATCAGCCCCAGCATTTT
clone size: -; J gene: TRBJ2-2; V gene: TRBV3-1; D gene: -; CDR3 protein: CASSQDSFTGELFF; CDR3 DNA: TGTGCCAGCAGCCAAGACAGTTTCACCGGGGAGCTGTTTTTT
clone size: -; J gene: TRBJ2-6; V gene: TRBV5-1; D gene: -; CDR3 protein: CASSSDVSGANVLTF; CDR3 DNA: TGCGCCAGCAGCTCCGATGTCTCTGGGGCCAACGTCCTGACTTTC